Sequencing of this TCR beta chain was carried out in a study of PD-1 blockade in mismatch repair-deficient tumors. PCR or immunohistochemistry showed mismatch repair deficiency in every enrolled patient. TCRdb keeps only in-frame clones here, not all; method: immunoSEQ multiplex PCR. The table lists roughly 120,000 clones, about 74% of them singletons. V trimming: 4 bases; J trimming: 3 bases; junction bases outside the gene matches: 5. There are 16 residues in the CDR3. Germline CDR1 and CDR2: LGHNA and YSLEER. The TCR comes from an adult with mismatch repair-deficient cancer. The starting material was peripheral blood, obtained 60 weeks after starting pembrolizumab. The genes are TRBV4-3 and TRBJ2-6; 8 bases match TRBD1. CDR3 DNA: TGCGCCAGCAGCCGCTTTGACAGGGGTGGGGCCAACGTCCTGACTTTC. Its protein is CASSRFDRGGANVLTF.